The next 19 T cell receptor beta chains were all read from a single sample in a study of blood T cell repertoires in COVID-19 (dated by TCRdb to 2018 to 2021). Library preparation employed the immunoSEQ multiplex PCR assay. In TCRdb, the immuneACCESS table is reduced to in-frame sequences with V and J assigned. These tables do not hold every clone; where another copy was compared, an unresolved V gene accounts for under half, and the others remain unexplained. This sample has 91,000 or so clones in its table, and about 82% of those were observed once. Together, the top ten hold about an eighth of the sample. The sample taken for sequencing was peripheral blood. These TCRs come from a woman aged 55-70 years in a cohort sampled during active or convalescent COVID-19.

This clone has just one count. This chain uses TRBV29-1 with TRBJ1-4; 8 nucleotides match TRBD1. V was clipped by 7 bases and J by 9 bases; unmatched bases: 10. CDR1 is SQVTM, CDR2 ANQGSEA, per germline. The CDR3 runs to 13 residues. CDR3 bases: TGCAGCGGAGAGGACAGGGCTTTGCAAAAACTGTTTTTT. It codes for CSGEDRALQKLFF.

Only one count was recorded for this clone. V usage is TRBV6-6 and J usage is TRBJ2-7, with D perhaps matching TRBD2 (5 bases). Germline loops: CDR1 MNHNY, CDR2 SVGAGI (reference sequence). The V gene lost 2 bases and the J gene lost 1 base, with 12 bases spanning the gap. This CDR3 has 15 amino acids. CDR3 in DNA: TGTGCCAGCAGTTACCCAGCGGCTTCATCCTACGAGCAGTACTTC. Its translation is CASSYPAASSYEQYF.

V gene TRBV4-1 combines with J gene TRBJ1-5; D is possibly TRBD1 (5 bases). This CDR3 has 15 amino acids. V lost 4 bases, J lost 2 bases, and 12 bases lay in between. Per germline, CDR1 MGHRA and CDR2 YSYEKL. The chain's CDR3 is CASSRTGDGNQPQHF. CDR3 in DNA: TGCGCCAGCAGCCGGACGGGGGACGGCAATCAGCCCCAGCATTTT.

The rearrangement links TRBV5-5 to TRBJ2-7, with D perhaps matching TRBD1 (6 bases). Germline lookup yields CDR1 SGHKS and CDR2 YYEKEE (reference sequence). This CDR3 spans 15 amino acids. V lost 0 bases and J 2 bases, leaving 12 bases between the germline ends. The CDR3 DNA reads as TGTGCCAGCAGCTTGGCCCAGGGGAGCCCCTACGAGCAGTACTTC. Amino acid sequence: CASSLAQGSPYEQYF.

The chain uses TRBV19 and TRBJ2-5; the match to TRBD2 covers 13 bases. Germline values: CDR1 LNHDA, CDR2 SQIVND (reference sequence). The CDR3 spans 18 residues. V was pared by 2 bases and J by 5 bases, with 11 bases of the junction left unmatched. The CDR3 region has the DNA TGTGCCAGTAGTATATTAACTAGCGGGGGGGCAAGGGTTGAGACCCAGTACTTC. Translation gives CASSILTSGGARVETQYF. Together with reference TRBV19 and TRBJ2-5, the CDR3 gives the full variable domain: DGGITQSPKYLFRKEGQNVTLSCEQNLNHDAMYWYRQDPGQGLRLIYYSQIVNDFQKGDIAEGYSVSREKKESFPLTVTSAQKNPTAFYLCASSILTSGGARVETQYFGPGTRLLVL.

The chain joins TRBV10-1 to TRBJ2-3; 10 positions agree with TRBD2. V was pared by 2 bases and J by 3 bases, with 5 bases of the junction left unmatched. The CDR3 covers 16 residues. Germline loops: CDR1 WNHNN, CDR2 SYGVQD (reference sequence). In DNA form, the CDR3 reads TGCGCCAGCAGTGAGGGTCTAGCGGGGGAAACAGATACGCAGTATTTT. Amino acids: CASSEGLAGETDTQYF.

This chain connects TRBV19 to TRBJ1-2, with D possibly TRBD1 on 5 matching bases. This CDR3 is built from 14 residues. Germline V gene sequence: CDR1 LNHDA, CDR2 SQIVND (reference sequence). Trimming removed 3 bases from V and 5 bases from J, with 13 bases in between. CDR3 amino acids: CASSIKDSPYGYTF. CDR3 coding DNA: TGTGCCAGTAGTATTAAAGACAGTCCATATGGCTACACCTTC.

The chain recombines TRBV30 with TRBJ1-3, with 11 bases matching TRBD1. Germline values: CDR1 GTSNPN, CDR2 SVGIG (reference sequence). There are 15 residues in the CDR3. V was clipped by 2 bases and J by 1 base; unmatched bases: 1. CDR3: CAWSWDRGSGNTIYF. The CDR3, as DNA: TGTGCCTGGAGTTGGGACAGGGGGTCTGGAAACACCATATATTTT.

The genes are TRBV25-1 and TRBJ2-1; TRBD1 agrees at 7 bases. V trimming: 3 bases; J trimming: 8 bases; junction bases outside the gene matches: 13. Germline V gene lookup returns CDR1 MGHDK and CDR2 SYGVNS. There are 16 residues in the CDR3. CDR3 in amino acids: CASSDPGQSIPYEQFF. In DNA form, the CDR3 reads TGTGCCAGCAGTGACCCGGGACAGTCGATCCCTTATGAGCAGTTCTTC.

This chain links TRBV28 with TRBJ2-5; D is uncertain. Looked up from germline, CDR1 is MDHEN and CDR2 is SYDVKM. V lost 3 bases to trimming and J lost 5 bases, with 16 bases between them. The CDR3 runs to 15 residues. CDR3 protein: CASSFRPHRRETQYF. CDR3 in DNA: TGTGCCAGCAGTTTCCGACCGCACCGGCGGGAGACCCAGTACTTC.

The genes are TRBV3-1 (or the pseudogene TRBV3-2) and TRBJ2-1, with TRBD2 matching 11 bases. In germline, CDR1 is LGHDT, CDR2 YNNKEL (reference sequence). This CDR3 contains 17 residues. The V and J ends lost 5 bases and 5 bases, in that order; junction bases with no gene match: 11. The CDR3 coding sequence is TGTGCCAGCAGCTCCGGGACTAGCGGACTACGTAACAATGAGCAGTTCTTC. Its protein is CASSSGTSGLRNNEQFF.

The chain links TRBV15 to TRBJ2-7; 9 bases fit TRBD1. There are 16 residues in the CDR3. With 0 bases clipped from V and 3 bases from J, the junction kept 6 bases outside the gene matches. Germline CDR1 is LNHNV and CDR2 is YYDKDF (reference sequence). The CDR3 region is CATSREQRQGVYEQYF. In nucleotides, the CDR3 is TGTGCCACCAGCAGAGAACAGAGACAGGGGGTCTACGAGCAGTACTTC.

The rearrangement uses TRBV28 and TRBJ1-2, with 9 nucleotides matching TRBD1. With V trimmed by 6 bases and J by 3 bases, 5 bases remained unmatched. The CDR3 loop spans 14 amino acids. Germline V gives CDR1 MDHEN, CDR2 SYDVKM. DNA of the CDR3: TGTGCCAGCAGGCTCACAGGGGGCGACTATGGCTACACCTTC. This codes for CASRLTGGDYGYTF.

With respect to this clone: One end of the junction varies from germline; a read error may be responsible. The chain links TRBV3-1 (or the pseudogene TRBV3-2) to TRBJ2-6, with D perhaps given as TRBD1 or TRBD2 (6 bases each). Germline V CDR1 and CDR2: LGHDT, YNNKEL (reference sequence). CDR3 size: 19 residues. CDR3 in amino acids: CARSRGSTGHDSGANVLTF. For the CDR3, the DNA is TGTGCCCGCAGCCGGGGGTCTACGGGACACGACTCTGGGGCCAACGTCCTGACTTTC.

The chain recombines TRBV3-1 (or the pseudogene TRBV3-2) with TRBJ2-7, with 7 bases lining up with TRBD2. The junction had 0 bases not matched to a gene; V was cut back by 1 base and J by 0 bases. Germline CDR1 is LGHDT and CDR2 is YNNKEL (reference sequence). CDR3 length: 14 amino acids. The CDR3 bases are TGTGCCAGCAGCCAAGGGGGGGGCTCCTACGAGCAGTACTTC. Its protein product is CASSQGGGSYEQYF.

The rearrangement uses TRBV9 and TRBJ1-2; 7 bases match TRBD1. The length of the CDR3 is 12 residues. Germline assignment: CDR1 SGDLS and CDR2 YYNGEE. V lost 3 bases and J lost 5; bases outside the gene matches: 1. CDR3 sequence (DNA): TGTGCCAGCAGCGGGGGACAGTATGGCTACACCTTC. Protein: CASSGGQYGYTF.

The chain links TRBV19 to TRBJ1-2; tentatively, D is TRBD1 (6 bases). Germline CDR1 is LNHDA and CDR2 is SQIVND (reference sequence). The CDR3 extends over 13 amino acids. Trimming took off 7 bases at V and 2 bases at J, with 11 bases between the two ends. Here the CDR3 DNA reads TGTGCCAGTAAGTGGCAGGGGAACTATGGCTACACCTTC. This encodes CASKWQGNYGYTF.

The sample holds one count of this clone. DNA for the CDR3: TGTGCCAGCAGTTACTCGTCGAGGGGGGGGGCAGATACGCAGTATTTT. Its translation: CASSYSSRGGADTQYF. The chain has TRBV6-5 and TRBJ2-3, with D possibly being TRBD2 (7 bases). V lost 0 bases and J 4 bases, leaving 14 bases between the germline ends. CDR3 size: 16 residues. Germline V CDR1 and CDR2: MNHEY, SVGAGI.

The V gene is TRBV29-1, the J gene TRBJ1-2; D uncertain. CDR3 size: 14 residues. Per germline, CDR1 SQVTM and CDR2 ANQGSEA. The germline V and J ends were trimmed by 3 bases and 4 bases, with 15 bases remaining between them. The CDR3 nucleotides read TGCAGCGTTGACGGCGGCGGCAAGAGCTATGGCTACACCTTC. Its translation is CSVDGGGKSYGYTF.